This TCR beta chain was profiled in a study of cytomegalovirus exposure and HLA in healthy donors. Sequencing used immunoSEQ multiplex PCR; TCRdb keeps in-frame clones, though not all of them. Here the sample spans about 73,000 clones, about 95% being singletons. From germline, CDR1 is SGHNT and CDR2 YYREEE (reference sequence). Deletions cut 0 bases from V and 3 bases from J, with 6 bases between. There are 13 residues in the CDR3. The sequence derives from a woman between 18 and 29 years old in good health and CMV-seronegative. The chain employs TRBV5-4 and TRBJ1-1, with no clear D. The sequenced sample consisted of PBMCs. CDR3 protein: CASSLEQDTEAFF. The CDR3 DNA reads TGTGCCAGCAGCTTGGAGCAGGACACTGAAGCTTTCTTT.